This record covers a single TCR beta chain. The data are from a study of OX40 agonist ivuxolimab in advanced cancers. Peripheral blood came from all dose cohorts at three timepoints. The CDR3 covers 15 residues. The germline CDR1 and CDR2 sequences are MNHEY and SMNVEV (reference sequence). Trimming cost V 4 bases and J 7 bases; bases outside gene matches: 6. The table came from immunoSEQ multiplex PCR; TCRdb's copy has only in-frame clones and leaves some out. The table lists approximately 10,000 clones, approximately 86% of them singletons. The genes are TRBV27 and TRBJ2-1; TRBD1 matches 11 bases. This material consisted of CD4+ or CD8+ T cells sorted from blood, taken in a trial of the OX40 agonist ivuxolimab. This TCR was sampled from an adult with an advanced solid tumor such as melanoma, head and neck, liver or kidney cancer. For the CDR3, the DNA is TGTGCCAGCAGTTCCGGACAGGGGGCGCGAAATGAGCAGTTCTTC. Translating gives CASSSGQGARNEQFF.